This note documents a single T cell receptor beta chain sequence. The target antigen is unknown. These data are taken from a study of cytomegalovirus exposure and HLA in healthy donors. The study ran its PCR with 60 Vbeta and 13 Jbeta primers. This table comes from immunoSEQ multiplex PCR, and its TCRdb copy is limited to in-frame clones, with some not included. The sample has more than 130,000 clones, around 83% seen once. Study observations and caveats: An analysis was carried out at a later point. It showed that HLA-associated TCR beta chains were more clonally expanded than equally common non-associated chains.

This sequence was found in a man aged 40-49 years in good health and CMV-seropositive. The specimen was PBMCs.

The chain's CDR3 is CASSQGLAEFQETQYF. CDR3 DNA sequence: TGTGCCAGCAGCCAGGGACTAGCGGAGTTCCAAGAGACCCAGTACTTC. The genes are TRBV28 and TRBJ2-5; 11 nucleotides agree with TRBD2. The V segment lost 6 bases and the J segment 1 base; nucleotides outside the gene matches: 7. CDR1 is MDHEN, CDR2 SYDVKM, per germline. This CDR3 comprises 16 residues.